The 27 T cell receptor beta chains reported below all come from one sample, sequenced in a study of shared clonotypes between healthy human individuals. TCRdb keeps only in-frame clones here, not all; method: immunoSEQ multiplex PCR. The data contain 2 million to 3 million clones, roughly 93% of them seen just once; the ten biggest clones take up around 0.4%. The sequenced material came from naive CD4+ T cells from PBMCs. Subset described: CD45RA+ positively selected. The receptors shown here come from a man aged 18 to 29 in good health. Some clones in this sample may be carry-over from other donors' samples.

The chain joins TRBV28 to TRBJ1-5, with no clear D. Germline V CDR1 and CDR2: MDHEN, SYDVKM. CDR3 length: 15 amino acids. V was shortened by 6 bases and J by 4 bases, with 16 bases between the two germline ends. In DNA, the CDR3 is TGTGCCAGCAGAAGCCAAGAAATAGTAAATCAGCCCCAGCATTTT. This sequence encodes CASRSQEIVNQPQHF.

The chain recombines TRBV2 with TRBJ2-5, with 10 bases fitting TRBD1. V shed 7 bases and J 3 bases; nucleotides not matched to a gene: 5. Germline assignment: CDR1 SNHLY and CDR2 FYNNEI. The CDR3 has 14 residues. CDR3 sequence reads: CASTPGQGEETQYF. CDR3 coding DNA: TGTGCCAGCACCCCCGGACAGGGGGAAGAGACCCAGTACTTC.

The chain recombines TRBV5-1 with TRBJ2-7, with 7 bases aligning to TRBD2. The CDR3 contains 15 residues. The germline gives CDR1 SGHRS, CDR2 YFSETQ. Trimming at V came to 0 bases and at J to 0 bases, leaving 3 bases not matched to a gene. The CDR3 DNA reads TGCGCCAGCAGCTTGGGGCGGGGGTACTCCTACGAGCAGTACTTC. Its translation: CASSLGRGYSYEQYF.

The gene calls are TRBV2 and TRBJ2-7; 10 bases map to TRBD1. After removal of 5 bases from V and 6 bases from J, the junction contained 10 bases not matched to a gene. The CDR3 consists of 15 residues. Germline V gene lookup returns CDR1 SNHLY and CDR2 FYNNEI. CDR3 sequence reads: CASSLPGQGSSEQYF. The CDR3 nucleotides are TGTGCCAGCAGTCTTCCGGGACAGGGGTCGTCCGAGCAGTACTTC.

The V call is TRBV4-3, the J call TRBJ2-2; either TRBD1 or TRBD2 may fit D (5 bases each). The CDR3 spans 17 residues. The germline V gene encodes CDR1 LGHNA and CDR2 YSLEER. Deletions cut 0 bases from V and 5 bases from J, with 16 bases between. The CDR3 sequence is CASSQERPGTGTGELFF. The CDR3 coding sequence is TGCGCCAGCAGCCAAGAGCGGCCCGGGACGGGAACCGGGGAGCTGTTTTTT.

The chain combines TRBV4-1 with TRBJ2-2; 12 bases line up with TRBD2. Losses at the gene ends were 3 bases for V and 4 bases for J; bases not matched to a gene: 6. CDR1 MGHRA and CDR2 YSYEKL come from the germline V gene. The CDR3 sequence is 17 residues long. CDR3 DNA: TGCGCCAGCAGCCAGAGACTAGCGGGAGAGAGCACCGGGGAGCTGTTTTTT. Amino acids: CASSQRLAGESTGELFF.

This clone has a single count. The V call is TRBV28, the J call TRBJ2-5, with TRBD2 identical over 10 bases. V lost 1 base, J lost 2 bases, and 10 bases stayed unmatched. Germline V CDR1 and CDR2: MDHEN, SYDVKM. This CDR3 is 18 amino acids long. The CDR3: CASSLLSGLAVSQETQYF. In nucleotides, the CDR3 is TGTGCCAGCAGTTTATTATCCGGACTAGCGGTTAGTCAAGAGACCCAGTACTTC.

The chain combines TRBV18 with TRBJ1-1; the D is unclear. V lost 2 bases to trimming and J lost 0 bases, with 13 bases between them. The CDR3 covers 16 residues. The V gene's germline CDR1 is KGHSH and CDR2 LQKENI. The CDR3 sequence: CASSPRLRDLNTEAFF. DNA for the CDR3: TGTGCCAGCTCACCAAGGTTGCGGGATCTGAACACTGAAGCTTTCTTT.

This clone was detected once. The chain combines TRBV5-1 with TRBJ2-6; D gene ambiguous. From germline, CDR1 is SGHRS and CDR2 YFSETQ. The ends were cut back, 3 bases at V and 5 bases at J, with 6 bases in the middle. The CDR3 sequence is 13 residues long. In DNA form, the CDR3 reads TGCGCCAGCAGCTACGATAGGGCCAACGTCCTGACTTTC. Translated, it gives CASSYDRANVLTF.

This chain uses TRBV5-1 with TRBJ2-2; the match to TRBD2 covers 13 bases. Losses at the gene ends were 4 bases for V and 5 bases for J; bases not matched to a gene: 8. The CDR3 runs 17 residues. Germline CDR1 is SGHRS and CDR2 is YFSETQ. The DNA for the CDR3 is TGCGCCAGCAGCCATGGACTAGCGGGAGATGGGACCGGGGAGCTGTTTTTT. The encoded protein is CASSHGLAGDGTGELFF.

This chain joins TRBV7-9 and TRBJ2-3, with D unclear. The CDR3 length is 14 residues. Germline assignment: CDR1 SEHNR and CDR2 FQNEAQ (reference sequence). Deletions cut 1 base from V and 5 bases from J, with 10 bases between. CDR3 bases: TGTGCCAGCAGCTTAGGGTCTGATGGAGATACGCAGTATTTT. Protein: CASSLGSDGDTQYF.

CDR3: CASSYGRANFRSYEQYF. The CDR3 nucleotides read TGCGCCAGCAGCTACGGGAGGGCCAATTTTCGGTCCTACGAGCAGTACTTC. This chain links TRBV5-1 with TRBJ2-7; 8 bases fit TRBD2. Germline trimming cut 3 bases from V and 1 base from J; bases unmatched to any gene: 12. The CDR3 length is 17 residues. From germline, CDR1 is SGHRS and CDR2 YFSETQ.

CDR3 amino acids: CASSLDEGLPYNEQFF. In DNA, the CDR3 is TGTGCCAGCAGCTTGGATGAGGGGCTGCCCTACAATGAGCAGTTCTTC. The chain has TRBV5-4 and TRBJ2-1; possibly TRBD1 or TRBD2 for D (5 bases each). Germline V lookup: CDR1 SGHNT, CDR2 YYREEE (reference sequence). Trimming removed 0 bases from V and 2 bases from J, with 12 bases in between. The CDR3 loop spans 16 amino acids.

V and J are TRBV10-3 and TRBJ1-1; D ambiguous. With 2 bases removed from V and 0 bases from J, the gap between germline ends came to 7 bases. The CDR3 covers 14 residues. CDR1 and CDR2 (germline): ENHRY, SYGVKD. The DNA of the CDR3 is TGTGCCATCAGTGAGGGCAGGCTGAACACTGAAGCTTTCTTT. Protein: CAISEGRLNTEAFF.

The chain has TRBV18 and TRBJ2-1, with 9 bases identical to TRBD1. J lost 1 base, V lost 3 bases, and 10 bases had no gene match. In germline, CDR1 is KGHSH, CDR2 LQKENI. The CDR3 spans 18 residues. Here the CDR3 DNA reads TGTGCCAGCTCACCCAGTGACAGGGGGTCCTTTTCCTACAATGAGCAGTTCTTC. Encoded protein: CASSPSDRGSFSYNEQFF.

This chain joins TRBV5-1 and TRBJ2-2; D unclear. V shed 6 bases and J shed 0 bases, with 12 bases lying between them. Germline loops: CDR1 SGHRS, CDR2 YFSETQ. This CDR3 spans 15 amino acids. In DNA form, the CDR3 reads TGCGCCAGCACTCCCTCGACTTCGAACACCGGGGAGCTGTTTTTT. It yields the protein CASTPSTSNTGELFF.

V gene TRBV5-4 combines with J gene TRBJ1-2; 9 bases match TRBD1. There are 14 residues in the CDR3. Trimming at V came to 0 bases and at J to 7 bases, leaving 4 bases not matched to a gene. The germline CDR1 and CDR2 sequences are SGHNT and YYREEE (reference sequence). The CDR3 protein is CASSLDRGQGGYTF. The CDR3 bases are TGTGCCAGCAGCTTGGACAGGGGGCAGGGTGGCTACACCTTC.

The chain joins TRBV19 to TRBJ1-5; D gene uncertain. CDR3 length: 13 residues. Germline values: CDR1 LNHDA, CDR2 SQIVND (reference sequence). The ends were cut back, 6 bases at V and 6 bases at J, with 12 bases in the middle. Here the CDR3 DNA reads TGTGCCAGTAGGATGCGACCAAGTCAGCCCCAGCATTTT. Its protein is CASRMRPSQPQHF.

The rearrangement joins TRBV19 to TRBJ2-5, with 7 bases aligning to TRBD2. V lost 7 bases to trimming and J lost 4 bases; unmatched junction nucleotides: 9. Germline assignment: CDR1 LNHDA and CDR2 SQIVND (reference sequence). This CDR3 has 14 amino acids. This CDR3 is CASMGGAAGETQYF. CDR3 nucleotides: TGTGCCAGTATGGGAGGGGCGGCGGGAGAGACCCAGTACTTC.

The chain has TRBV11-2 and TRBJ1-3; possible D gene TRBD1, 6 bases. This CDR3 region has 19 residues. V dropped 2 bases and J dropped 1 base, with 21 bases sitting between them. Germline V CDR1 and CDR2: SGHAT, FQNNGV. The CDR3 nucleotides are TGTGCCAGCAGCTTACGATCAGGACAGCCCAATTCATCTGGAAACACCATATATTTT. It codes for CASSLRSGQPNSSGNTIYF.

Turning to this clone: This sample includes further DNA sequences coding for the same CDR3. V gene TRBV6-5 combines with J gene TRBJ2-1, with D maybe TRBD2 (5 bases). This CDR3 is 15 amino acids long. From germline, CDR1 is MNHEY and CDR2 SVGAGI. The germline V and J ends were trimmed by 0 bases and 0 bases, with 6 bases remaining between them. The CDR3 is CASSYSSGSYNEQFF. In DNA form, the CDR3 reads TGTGCCAGCAGTTACTCGAGCGGCTCCTACAATGAGCAGTTCTTC.

This sequence joins TRBV4-1 and TRBJ2-2, with D maybe TRBD2 (5 bases). The CDR3 is made up of 16 amino acids. V lost 1 base, J lost 2 bases, and 11 bases lay in between. From germline, CDR1 is MGHRA and CDR2 YSYEKL. The CDR3 DNA reads TGCGCCAGCAGCCAAGTTTATCCGGGAAACACCGGGGAGCTGTTTTTT. It yields the protein CASSQVYPGNTGELFF.

This chain joins TRBV28 and TRBJ2-3, with 11 bases aligning to TRBD2. Germline V gene data show CDR1 as MDHEN and CDR2 as SYDVKM. This CDR3 has 14 residues. V trimming: 7 bases; J trimming: 4 bases; junction bases outside the gene matches: 4. The CDR3 DNA sequence: TGTGCCAGCATAGCGGGAGGGCCGGCAGATACGCAGTATTTT. Protein sequence: CASIAGGPADTQYF. The variable domain in full, completed from reference TRBV28 and TRBJ2-3, reads DVKVTQSSRYLVKRTGEKVFLECVQDMDHENMFWYRQDPGLGLRLIYFSYDVKMKEKGDIPEGYSVSREKKERFSLILESASTNQTSMYLCASIAGGPADTQYFGPGTRLTVL.

The J gene is TRBJ2-7, the V gene TRBV7-2; 10 nucleotides agree with TRBD1. Germline CDR1 is SGHTA and CDR2 is FQGNSA. The CDR3 runs to 14 residues. V was pared by 5 bases and J by 9 bases, with 10 bases of the junction left unmatched. CDR3 protein: CASSPSGDRGRQYF. The DNA of the CDR3 is TGTGCCAGCAGCCCTTCCGGCGACAGGGGGCGGCAGTACTTC.

The V and J genes are TRBV15 and TRBJ2-2; 8 positions match TRBD1. The V and J ends lost 2 bases and 1 base, in that order; junction bases with no gene match: 3. In germline, CDR1 is LNHNV, CDR2 YYDKDF (reference sequence). The CDR3 extends over 16 amino acids. The CDR3 loop is CATSRQQGGNTGELFF. CDR3 sequence (DNA): TGTGCCACCAGCAGACAACAGGGGGGGAACACCGGGGAGCTGTTTTTT.

Worth noting for this clone: Distinct nucleotide sequences in the sample also encode this CDR3. This chain uses TRBV7-3 with TRBJ2-3; a weak D match, TRBD2 (6 bases). Trimming removed 5 bases at V and 0 bases at J, with 12 bases between. In germline, CDR1 is SGHTA, CDR2 FQGTGA. The CDR3 extends over 15 amino acids. CDR3 DNA: TGTGCCAGCAGCCTCCAAGCGGGTAGCACAGATACGCAGTATTTT. This encodes CASSLQAGSTDTQYF.

The chain joins TRBV19 to TRBJ2-3; 8 nucleotides align to TRBD2. J lost 2 bases, V lost 7 bases, and 14 bases had no gene match. The CDR3 extends over 17 amino acids. Germline V lookup: CDR1 LNHDA, CDR2 SQIVND (reference sequence). The CDR3 protein is CASTLSGGGGHTDTQYF. Here the CDR3 DNA reads TGTGCCAGTACCCTATCCGGGGGGGGCGGGCACACAGATACGCAGTATTTT.